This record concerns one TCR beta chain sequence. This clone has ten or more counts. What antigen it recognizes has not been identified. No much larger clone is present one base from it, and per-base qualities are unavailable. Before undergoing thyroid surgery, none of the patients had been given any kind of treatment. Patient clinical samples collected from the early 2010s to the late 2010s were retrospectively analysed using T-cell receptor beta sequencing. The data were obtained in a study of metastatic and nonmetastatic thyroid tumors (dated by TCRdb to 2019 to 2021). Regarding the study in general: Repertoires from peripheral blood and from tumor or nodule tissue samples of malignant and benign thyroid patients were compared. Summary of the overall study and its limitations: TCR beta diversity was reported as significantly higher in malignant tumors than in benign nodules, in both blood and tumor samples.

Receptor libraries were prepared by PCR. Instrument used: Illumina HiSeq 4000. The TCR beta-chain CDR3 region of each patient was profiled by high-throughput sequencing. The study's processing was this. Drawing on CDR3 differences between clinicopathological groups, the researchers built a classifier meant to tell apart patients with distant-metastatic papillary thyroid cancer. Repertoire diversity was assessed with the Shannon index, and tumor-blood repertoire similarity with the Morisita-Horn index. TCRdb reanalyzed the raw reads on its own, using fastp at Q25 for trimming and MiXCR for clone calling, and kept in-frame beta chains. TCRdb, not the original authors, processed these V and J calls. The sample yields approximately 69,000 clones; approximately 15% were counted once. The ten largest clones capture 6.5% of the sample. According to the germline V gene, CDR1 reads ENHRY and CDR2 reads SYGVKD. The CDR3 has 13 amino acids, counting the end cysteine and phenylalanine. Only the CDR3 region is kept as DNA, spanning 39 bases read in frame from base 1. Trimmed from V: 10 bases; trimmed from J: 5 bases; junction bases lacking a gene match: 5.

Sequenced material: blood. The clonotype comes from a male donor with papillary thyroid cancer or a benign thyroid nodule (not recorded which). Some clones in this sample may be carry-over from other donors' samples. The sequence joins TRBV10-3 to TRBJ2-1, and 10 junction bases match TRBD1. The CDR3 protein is CATGQGEHNEQFF. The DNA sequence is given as TGTGCCACCGGACAGGGGGAACACAATGAGCAGTTCTTC.